This TCR beta chain derives from a study of cytomegalovirus exposure and HLA in healthy donors. This clone was seen a single time. The germline CDR1 and CDR2 sequences are MNHNS and SASEGT. CDR3 size: 17 residues. Trimming cost V 2 bases and J 2 bases; bases outside gene matches: 5. This PCR relied on a set of 60 Vbeta primers and 13 Jbeta primers. TCRdb's copy holds only in-frame clones and misses some; the assay was immunoSEQ multiplex PCR. The data show about 130,000 clones, about 80% seen once. The V and J genes are TRBV6-1 and TRBJ2-5; 13 bases align to TRBD2. The TCR originated in a human donor in good health. The sample consisted of PBMCs. CDR3 sequence reads: CASSERGGLAGQETQYF. The CDR3, as DNA: TGTGCCAGCAGTGAACGTGGGGGACTAGCGGGGCAAGAGACCCAGTACTTC.